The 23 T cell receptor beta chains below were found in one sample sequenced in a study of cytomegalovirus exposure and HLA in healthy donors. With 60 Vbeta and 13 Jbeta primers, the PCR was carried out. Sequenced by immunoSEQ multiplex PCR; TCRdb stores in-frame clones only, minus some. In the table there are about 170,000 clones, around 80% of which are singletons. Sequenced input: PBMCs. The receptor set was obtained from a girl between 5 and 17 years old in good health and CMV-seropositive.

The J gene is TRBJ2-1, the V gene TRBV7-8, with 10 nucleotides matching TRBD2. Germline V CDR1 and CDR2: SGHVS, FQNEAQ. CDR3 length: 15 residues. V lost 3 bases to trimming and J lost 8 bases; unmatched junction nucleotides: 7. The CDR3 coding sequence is TGTGCCAGCAGCTTCCCCAGCGGGAGGGCCGATGAGCAGTTCTTC. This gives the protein CASSFPSGRADEQFF.

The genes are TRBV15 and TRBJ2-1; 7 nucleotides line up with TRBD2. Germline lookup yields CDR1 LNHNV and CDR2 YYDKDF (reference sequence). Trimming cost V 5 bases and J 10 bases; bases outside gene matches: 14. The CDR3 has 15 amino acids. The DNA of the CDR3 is TGTGCCACCAGCGGACCTCCGGGGAAGGGAGGGGAGCAGTTCTTC. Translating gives CATSGPPGKGGEQFF.

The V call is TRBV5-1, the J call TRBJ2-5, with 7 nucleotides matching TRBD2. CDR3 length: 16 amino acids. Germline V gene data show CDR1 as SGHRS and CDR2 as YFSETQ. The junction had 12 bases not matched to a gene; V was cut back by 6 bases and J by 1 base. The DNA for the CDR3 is TGCGCCAGCACCAAGGGAGGGGAGGCCTTCCAAGAGACCCAGTACTTC. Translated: CASTKGGEAFQETQYF.

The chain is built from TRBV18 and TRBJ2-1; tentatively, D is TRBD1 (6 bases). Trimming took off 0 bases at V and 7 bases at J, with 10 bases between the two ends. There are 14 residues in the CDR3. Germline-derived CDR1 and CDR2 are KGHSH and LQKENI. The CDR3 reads CASSPPNRANEQFF. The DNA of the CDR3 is TGTGCCAGCTCACCACCTAACAGGGCTAATGAGCAGTTCTTC.

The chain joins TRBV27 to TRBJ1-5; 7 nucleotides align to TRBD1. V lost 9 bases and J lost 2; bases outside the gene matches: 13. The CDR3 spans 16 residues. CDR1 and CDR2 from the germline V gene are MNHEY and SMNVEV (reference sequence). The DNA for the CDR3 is TGTGCCAGTAAGGGGGCGGGGGGGTTAGGCAATCAGCCCCAGCATTTT. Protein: CASKGAGGLGNQPQHF.

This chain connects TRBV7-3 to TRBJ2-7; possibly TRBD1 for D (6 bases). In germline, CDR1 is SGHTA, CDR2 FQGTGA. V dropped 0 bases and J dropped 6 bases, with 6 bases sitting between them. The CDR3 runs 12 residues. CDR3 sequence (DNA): TGTGCCAGCAGCTTAACAGGGGGCGAGCAGTACTTC. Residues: CASSLTGGEQYF. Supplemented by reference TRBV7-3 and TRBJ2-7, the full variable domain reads GAGVSQTPSNKVTEKGKYVELRCDPISGHTALYWYRQSLGQGPEFLIYFQGTGAADDSGLPNDRFFAVRPEGSVSTLKIQRTERGDSAVYLCASSLTGGEQYFGPGTRLTVT.

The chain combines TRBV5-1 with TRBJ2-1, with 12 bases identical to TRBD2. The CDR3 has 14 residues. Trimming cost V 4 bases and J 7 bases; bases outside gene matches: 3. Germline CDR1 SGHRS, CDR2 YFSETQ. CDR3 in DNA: TGCGCCAGCAGCCCTAGCGGGAGGGCTAATGAGCAGTTCTTC. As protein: CASSPSGRANEQFF.

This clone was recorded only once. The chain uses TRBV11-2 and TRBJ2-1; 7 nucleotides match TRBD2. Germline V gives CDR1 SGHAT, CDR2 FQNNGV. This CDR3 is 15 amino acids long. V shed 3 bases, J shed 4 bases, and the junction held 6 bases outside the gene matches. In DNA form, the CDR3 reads TGTGCCAGCAGCTTTTCAGGCGGGAGTTACAATGAGCAGTTCTTC. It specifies CASSFSGGSYNEQFF.

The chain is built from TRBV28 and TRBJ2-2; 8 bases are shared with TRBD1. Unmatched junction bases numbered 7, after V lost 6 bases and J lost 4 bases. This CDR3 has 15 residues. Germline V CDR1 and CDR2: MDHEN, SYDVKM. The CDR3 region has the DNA TGTGCCAGCAGGATCAGGGGGCTGATCACCGGGGAGCTGTTTTTT. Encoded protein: CASRIRGLITGELFF.

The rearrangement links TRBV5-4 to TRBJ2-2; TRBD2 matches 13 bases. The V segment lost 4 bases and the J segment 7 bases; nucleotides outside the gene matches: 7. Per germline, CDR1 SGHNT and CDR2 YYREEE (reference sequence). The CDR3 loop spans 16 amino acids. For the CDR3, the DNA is TGTGCCAGCAGCCCTGGGACTAGCGGGACCTACGGGGAGCTGTTTTTT. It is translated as CASSPGTSGTYGELFF.

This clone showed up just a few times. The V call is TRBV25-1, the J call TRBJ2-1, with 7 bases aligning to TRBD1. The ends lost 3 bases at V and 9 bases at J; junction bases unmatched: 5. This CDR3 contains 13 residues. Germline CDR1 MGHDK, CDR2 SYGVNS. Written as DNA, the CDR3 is TGTGCCAGCAGTGATAAGGGGGCGGGTGAGCAGTTCTTC. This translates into CASSDKGAGEQFF.

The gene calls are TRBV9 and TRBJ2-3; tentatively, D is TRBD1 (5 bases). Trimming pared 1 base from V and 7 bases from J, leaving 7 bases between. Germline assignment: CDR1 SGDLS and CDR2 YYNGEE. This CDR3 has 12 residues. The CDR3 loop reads CASSVSGNTQYF. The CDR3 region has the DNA TGTGCCAGCAGCGTATCAGGGAATACGCAGTATTTT.

In DNA form, the CDR3 reads TGCGCCAGCAGCTTGGGGCCCGGGACAGGGGAAGTAAGTTGGTTGACCGGGGAGCTGTTTTTT. It encodes CASSLGPGTGEVSWLTGELFF. V gene TRBV5-1 combines with J gene TRBJ2-2; 10 nucleotides agree with TRBD1. CDR1 is SGHRS and CDR2 is YFSETQ in the germline V gene. The CDR3 is made up of 21 amino acids. The V gene end was trimmed by 0 bases and the J gene end by 5 bases; junction bases not matched to a gene: 19. Filled out from reference TRBV5-1 and TRBJ2-2, the complete variable domain reads KAGVTQTPRYLIKTRGQQVTLSCSPISGHRSVSWYQQTPGQGLQFLFEYFSETQRNKGNFPGRFSGRQFSNSRSEMNVSTLELGDSALYLCASSLGPGTGEVSWLTGELFFGEGSRLTVL.

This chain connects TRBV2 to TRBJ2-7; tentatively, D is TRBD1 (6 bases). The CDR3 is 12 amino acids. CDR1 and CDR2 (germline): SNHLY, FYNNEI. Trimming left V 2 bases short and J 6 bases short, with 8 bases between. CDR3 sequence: CASSEQGGEQYF. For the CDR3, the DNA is TGTGCCAGCAGTGAACAAGGGGGCGAGCAGTACTTC.

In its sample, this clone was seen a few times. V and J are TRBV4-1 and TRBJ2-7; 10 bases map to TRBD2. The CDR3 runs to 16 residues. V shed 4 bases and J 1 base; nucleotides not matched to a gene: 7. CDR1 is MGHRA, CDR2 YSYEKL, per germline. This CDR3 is CASSRGTSVGSYEQYF. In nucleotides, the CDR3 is TGCGCCAGCAGCCGGGGGACTAGCGTCGGTTCCTACGAGCAGTACTTC.

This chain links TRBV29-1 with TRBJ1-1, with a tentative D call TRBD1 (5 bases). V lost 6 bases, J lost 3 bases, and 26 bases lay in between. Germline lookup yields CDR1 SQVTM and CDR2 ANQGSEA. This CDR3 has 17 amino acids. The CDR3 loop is CSVAPQRGFNLDTEAFF. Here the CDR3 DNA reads TGCAGCGTGGCGCCTCAACGGGGGTTCAACCTAGACACTGAAGCTTTCTTT.

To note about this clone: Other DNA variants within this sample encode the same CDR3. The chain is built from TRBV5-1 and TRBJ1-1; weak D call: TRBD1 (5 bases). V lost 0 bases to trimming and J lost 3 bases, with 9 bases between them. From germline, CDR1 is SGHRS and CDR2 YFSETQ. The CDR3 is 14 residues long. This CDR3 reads CASSLAGGYTEAFF. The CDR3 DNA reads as TGCGCCAGCAGCTTGGCGGGGGGATACACTGAAGCTTTCTTT.

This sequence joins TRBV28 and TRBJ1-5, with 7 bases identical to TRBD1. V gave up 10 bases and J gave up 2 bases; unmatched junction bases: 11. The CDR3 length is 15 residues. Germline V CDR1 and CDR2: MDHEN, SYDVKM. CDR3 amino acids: CATSLQGFGNQPQHF. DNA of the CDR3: TGTGCCACGTCCTTACAGGGGTTCGGCAATCAGCCCCAGCATTTT.

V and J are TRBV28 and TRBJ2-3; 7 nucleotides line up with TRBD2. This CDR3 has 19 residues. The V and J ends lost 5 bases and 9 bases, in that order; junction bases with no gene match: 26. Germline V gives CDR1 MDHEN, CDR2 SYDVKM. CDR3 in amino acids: CASSRRVRGGLSRSETQYF. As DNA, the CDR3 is TGTGCCAGCAGTCGCCGGGTCCGCGGGGGTCTATCGAGGAGCGAGACGCAGTATTTT.

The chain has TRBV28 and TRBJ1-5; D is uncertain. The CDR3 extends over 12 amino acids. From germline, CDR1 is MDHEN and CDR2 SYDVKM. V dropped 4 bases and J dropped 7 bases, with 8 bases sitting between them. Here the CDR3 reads CASSSVWQPQHF. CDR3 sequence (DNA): TGTGCCAGCAGTTCGGTTTGGCAGCCCCAGCATTTT.

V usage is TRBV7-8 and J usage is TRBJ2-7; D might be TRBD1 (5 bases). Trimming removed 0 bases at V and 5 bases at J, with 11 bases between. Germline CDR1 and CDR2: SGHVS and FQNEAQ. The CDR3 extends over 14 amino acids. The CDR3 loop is CASSLAQQVNEQYF. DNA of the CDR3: TGTGCCAGCAGCTTAGCGCAACAGGTCAACGAGCAGTACTTC.

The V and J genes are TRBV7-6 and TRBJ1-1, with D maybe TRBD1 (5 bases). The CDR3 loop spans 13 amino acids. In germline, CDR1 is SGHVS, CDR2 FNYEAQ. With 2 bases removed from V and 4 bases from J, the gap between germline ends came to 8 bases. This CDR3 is CASSLSGITEAFF. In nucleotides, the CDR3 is TGTGCCAGCAGCTTATCAGGGATCACTGAAGCTTTCTTT.

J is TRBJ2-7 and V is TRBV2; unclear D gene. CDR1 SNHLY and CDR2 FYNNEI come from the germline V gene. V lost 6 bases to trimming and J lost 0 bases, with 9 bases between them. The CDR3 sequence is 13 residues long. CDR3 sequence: CASSPGLSYEQYF. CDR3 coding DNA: TGTGCCAGCAGCCCGGGTCTCTCCTACGAGCAGTACTTC.